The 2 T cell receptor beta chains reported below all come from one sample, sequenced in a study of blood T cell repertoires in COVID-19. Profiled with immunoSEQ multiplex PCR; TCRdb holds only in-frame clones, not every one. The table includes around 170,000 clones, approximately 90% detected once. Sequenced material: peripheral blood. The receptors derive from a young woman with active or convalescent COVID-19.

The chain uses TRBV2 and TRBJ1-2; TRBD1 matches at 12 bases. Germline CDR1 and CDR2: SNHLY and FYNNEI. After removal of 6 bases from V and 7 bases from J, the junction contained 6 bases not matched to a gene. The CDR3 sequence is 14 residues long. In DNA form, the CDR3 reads TGTGCCAGCAGAAGGGGACAGGGGGCGTCTGGCTACACCTTC. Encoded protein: CASRRGQGASGYTF.

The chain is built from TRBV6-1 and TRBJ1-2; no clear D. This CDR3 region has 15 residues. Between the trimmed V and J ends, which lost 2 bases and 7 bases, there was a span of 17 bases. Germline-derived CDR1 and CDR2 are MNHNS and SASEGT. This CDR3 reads CASSEFSGIGSGYTF. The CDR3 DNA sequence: TGTGCCAGCAGTGAATTCTCCGGGATCGGTAGTGGCTACACCTTC.